This T cell receptor (beta chain) is drawn from a study of technical replicates of blood from several donors (dated by TCRdb to about 2017). Libraries were made using the immunoSEQ multiplex PCR assay. Sourced from immuneACCESS, this table was stored by TCRdb with only in-frame sequences that have V and J called. A share of the clones is absent; for the studies checked, an unresolved V gene accounts for under half, and the remainder has no known explanation. In this sample the table shows roughly 60,000 clones, about 86% of which occur a single time. Around 5.2% of the sample is held by the ten biggest clonotypes. In regard to this clone: Its antigen specificity is not known. There are no base qualities to consult, and no much larger clone falls within one base.

Sequenced material: PBMCs. The sequence was collected from a human donor in good health. Some clones in this sample may be carry-over from other donors' samples.

CDR3 loop: CASSLVGGQGAYEQFF. The nucleotides are TGTGCCAGCAGCTTAGTGGGGGGACAGGGGGCTTATGAGCAGTTCTTC. The sequence joins TRBV7-8 to TRBJ2-1; TRBD1 fits 12 bases in the junction. From the cysteine through the phenylalanine, the CDR3 covers 16 amino acids. The entry retains the CDR3 DNA only, 48 bases that are in frame from base 1. V is pruned by 1 base and J by 8 bases, leaving 6 bases of the junction without a gene match. For CDR1 and CDR2, the germline V gene lists SGHVS and FQNEAQ.